The T cell receptor beta chain described here comes from a study of human T cells and chemical hapten exposure. In germline, CDR1 is SGHKS, CDR2 YYEKEE (reference sequence). This CDR3 spans 14 amino acids. The ends were cut back, 3 bases at V and 4 bases at J, with 13 bases in the middle. Comments on this clonotype: Its cognate antigen is unknown.

Time point defined: patch test 1, 2 weeks after DPC sensitization. Treatment reported: therapeutic diphenylcyclopropenone sensitization with weekly scalp DPC. Non-pregnant alopecia patients aged 18 to 70, suitable for DPC therapy. General observations from the study: PT1 expanded TCR numbers rose with patch test score.

The library put unique molecular identifiers onto individual cDNA molecules. TCRdb reanalysed the RACE reads using MiXCR and keeps one entry per CDR3 protein. The table includes 300,000 to 450,000 distinct CDR3 sequences, more than 4.5% detected once. This sequence originates from a woman between 50 and 59 years old with alopecia areata. Some clones in this sample may be carry-over from other donors' samples. This sample comprised whole blood, obtained in connection with sensitization to the hapten diphenylcyclopropenone (DPC). The chain carries TRBV5-5 and TRBJ1-1; no reliable D call. CDR3 region: CASSWVLWGTEAFF. The CDR3 coding sequence is TGTGCCAGCAGCTGGGTCCTATGGGGCACTGAAGCTTTCTTT.